This entry concerns a single T cell receptor beta chain. TCRdb's copy holds only in-frame clones and misses some; the assay was immunoSEQ multiplex PCR. The data show just under 150,000 clones, with 88% seen just once and about 5.4% held by the top ten. The CDR3 covers 14 residues. Germline V CDR1 and CDR2: LGHNT, FRNRAP. V lost 6 bases and J 1 base, leaving 7 bases between the germline ends. This entry is derived from a study of T cell responses to AZD1222 COVID-19 vaccine. The chain combines TRBV12-5 with TRBJ2-6; D not resolved. The sequence was collected from an adult who received the MenACWY meningococcal vaccine as a control. This specimen consisted of peripheral blood, obtained 28 days after the second dose of the MenACWY control vaccine. The CDR3 spells CASGFLSGANVLTF. The CDR3 DNA is TGTGCTAGTGGGTTTCTATCTGGGGCCAACGTCCTGACTTTC.